This entry lists 32 T cell receptor beta chains sequenced from one sample in a study of blood T cell repertoires in COVID-19 (TCRdb year 2020). Library creation used the immunoSEQ multiplex PCR assay. As stored in TCRdb, this immuneACCESS dataset retains in-frame rearrangements with V and J assigned. A fraction of the clones does not appear; measured against another copy, unresolved V genes explain less than half of the discrepancy, and the remainder lacks a known reason. For this sample there are some 140,000 clones; 60% to 85% appear just once. About a fifth of the sample is taken by the ten largest. The source material was peripheral blood. Every receptor here comes from an elderly man with acute or convalescent COVID-19.

The J gene is TRBJ1-1, the V gene TRBV28; D remains unclear. Per the germline V gene, CDR1 is MDHEN and CDR2 is SYDVKM. CDR3 size: 10 residues. V was shortened by 9 bases and J by 6 bases, with 8 bases between the two germline ends. For the CDR3, the DNA is TGTGCCAGTAAGAGGTCTGAAGCTTTCTTT. Protein product: CASKRSEAFF.

The chain combines TRBV27 with TRBJ1-5; D unclear. V was trimmed by 2 bases and J by 0 bases, leaving 8 bases between them. This CDR3 contains 15 residues. Germline V gives CDR1 MNHEY, CDR2 SMNVEV (reference sequence). CDR3 bases: TGTGCCAGCAGTTTAGAGGGTACTAGCAATCAGCCCCAGCATTTT. As protein: CASSLEGTSNQPQHF.

This chain links TRBV10-3 with TRBJ2-3, with 16 positions matching TRBD2. Trimming at V came to 4 bases and at J to 1 base, leaving 5 bases not matched to a gene. The CDR3 extends over 18 amino acids. Per the germline V gene, CDR1 is ENHRY and CDR2 is SYGVKD. The DNA of the CDR3 is TGTGCCATCAGTGGAGGGACTAGCGGGGGGGCCGGCACAGATACGCAGTATTTT. It is translated as CAISGGTSGGAGTDTQYF.

V is TRBV14 and J is TRBJ1-6; D is unresolved. Trimming removed 0 bases at V and 10 bases at J, with 10 bases between. Germline assignment: CDR1 SGHDN and CDR2 FVKESK. The CDR3 has 14 residues. In nucleotides, the CDR3 is TGTGCCAGCAGCCAAGACTACTTTCGGTCACCCCTCCACTTT. Amino acid sequence: CASSQDYFRSPLHF.

The gene calls are TRBV5-1 and TRBJ2-5, with D unresolved. The germline gives CDR1 SGHRS, CDR2 YFSETQ. V lost 0 bases, J lost 4 bases, and 7 bases lay in between. The CDR3 runs 13 residues. The CDR3 reads CASSLVMSETQYF. For the CDR3, the DNA is TGCGCCAGCAGCTTGGTAATGTCAGAGACCCAGTACTTC.

The chain joins TRBV5-8 to TRBJ1-2; 7 nucleotides align to TRBD1. Per germline, CDR1 SGHTS and CDR2 YDEGEE. This CDR3 region has 14 residues. The junction had 7 bases not matched to a gene; V was cut back by 3 bases and J by 5 bases. As DNA, the CDR3 is TGTGCCAGCAGCTATGGGGACAGAAATTATGGCTACACCTTC. It codes for CASSYGDRNYGYTF.

In its sample, this clone was seen a few times. The chain couples TRBV19 to TRBJ1-6, with D tentatively TRBD1 (6 bases). The CDR3 totals 15 residues. Per germline, CDR1 LNHDA and CDR2 SQIVND (reference sequence). The V gene lost 5 bases and the J gene lost 4 bases, with 12 bases spanning the gap. CDR3 in DNA: TGTGCCAGTAGTCTCGGACAGTCATATAATTCACCCCTCCACTTT. It translates to CASSLGQSYNSPLHF. Looking up the rest from reference TRBV19 and TRBJ1-6 gives the full variable domain: DGGITQSPKYLFRKEGQNVTLSCEQNLNHDAMYWYRQDPGQGLRLIYYSQIVNDFQKGDIAEGYSVSREKKESFPLTVTSAQKNPTAFYLCASSLGQSYNSPLHFGNGTRLTVT.

The chain links TRBV7-8 to TRBJ2-1, with a weak D call TRBD1 (5 bases). CDR1 and CDR2 (germline): SGHVS, FQNEAQ. V was trimmed by 5 bases and J by 6 bases, leaving 20 bases between them. The CDR3 extends over 16 amino acids. The CDR3 DNA reads TGTGCCAGCAGCCCTCAGGGATTCGGCGTGGGCAATGAGCAGTTCTTC. Protein product: CASSPQGFGVGNEQFF.

This chain's CDR3 is CASSLGGTGAYEQYF. The CDR3 DNA is TGCGCCAGCAGCTTGGGGGGGACAGGGGCCTACGAGCAGTACTTC. The chain has TRBV5-1 and TRBJ2-7, with 10 bases aligning to TRBD1. The CDR3 extends over 15 amino acids. J gave up 2 bases and V 0 bases, and 2 bases lay outside the gene matches. Germline CDR1 SGHRS, CDR2 YFSETQ.

The CDR3 DNA is TGTGCCAGCAGCTTAGGGGTCGTAGGGGACACTGAAGCTTTCTTT. This encodes CASSLGVVGDTEAFF. V usage is TRBV7-2 and J usage is TRBJ1-1, with a possible D match to TRBD1 (5 bases). With 1 base removed from V and 3 bases from J, the gap between germline ends came to 12 bases. Germline CDR1 SGHTA, CDR2 FQGNSA. The CDR3 covers 15 residues.

The genes are TRBV27 and TRBJ1-4, with D perhaps TRBD1 (6 bases). Germline-derived CDR1 and CDR2 are MNHEY and SMNVEV (reference sequence). V was trimmed by 4 bases and J by 8 bases, leaving 20 bases between them. The CDR3 contains 16 residues. CDR3 coding DNA: TGTGCCAGCAGTTCAACGTACAGGGTCGGGTTGGAAAAACTGTTTTTT. As protein: CASSSTYRVGLEKLFF.

This clone was recorded a few times. The chain recombines TRBV2 with TRBJ1-1; D ambiguous. The CDR3 has 11 amino acids. V dropped 2 bases and J dropped 7 bases, with 5 bases sitting between them. Germline-derived CDR1 and CDR2 are SNHLY and FYNNEI. CDR3 region: CASSENYEAFF. The CDR3 DNA sequence: TGTGCCAGCAGTGAAAACTATGAAGCTTTCTTT.

A single count supports this clone. This chain links TRBV3-1 (or the pseudogene TRBV3-2) with TRBJ2-1; TRBD2 is a possible D gene (5 bases). The length of the CDR3 is 16 residues. Per germline, CDR1 LGHDT and CDR2 YNNKEL (reference sequence). V lost 2 bases to trimming and J lost 0 bases, with 11 bases between them. CDR3 sequence: CASSQIRGHSYNEQFF. In nucleotides, the CDR3 is TGTGCCAGCAGCCAAATCCGGGGTCACTCCTACAATGAGCAGTTCTTC.

The rearrangement joins TRBV15 to TRBJ1-6; D gene uncertain. CDR3 length: 15 amino acids. Trimming took off 1 base at V and 7 bases at J, with 11 bases between the two ends. CDR1 LNHNV and CDR2 YYDKDF come from the germline V gene (reference sequence). This chain's CDR3 is CATSRARSQNSPLHF. The CDR3, as DNA: TGTGCCACCAGCAGAGCCAGGTCGCAAAATTCACCCCTCCACTTT.

This clone has at least ten counts. The chain combines TRBV18 with TRBJ1-2; D ambiguous. Germline V gene data show CDR1 as KGHSH and CDR2 as LQKENI. Trimming removed 2 bases from V and 3 bases from J, with 13 bases in between. CDR3 length equals 15 residues. In nucleotides, the CDR3 is TGTGCCAGCTCACCAATCCGAGAGGCCTACTATGGCTACACCTTC. Residues: CASSPIREAYYGYTF.

V usage is TRBV10-3 and J usage is TRBJ1-2; D gene ambiguous. CDR3 length equals 17 residues. The V and J ends lost 3 bases and 3 bases respectively, with 20 bases between them. Germline CDR1 and CDR2: ENHRY and SYGVKD. CDR3 nucleotide sequence: TGTGCCATCAGTGACATACCGCGGAGTAGCGGGGACTATGGCTACACCTTC. Translating gives CAISDIPRSSGDYGYTF.

This chain uses TRBV27 with TRBJ2-2; 8 positions agree with TRBD1. Trimming removed 5 bases from V and 5 bases from J; junction bases left unmatched: 10. In germline, CDR1 is MNHEY, CDR2 SMNVEV (reference sequence). The length of the CDR3 is 16 residues. CDR3 in DNA: TGTGCCAGCAGTCCGAAGATCCGGGACAGGACCGGGGAGCTGTTTTTT. It codes for CASSPKIRDRTGELFF.

The CDR3 here is CASSFPGSGNTIYF. In DNA form, the CDR3 reads TGTGCCAGCAGTTTTCCCGGGTCTGGAAACACCATATATTTT. The V call is TRBV28, the J call TRBJ1-3; D gene uncertain. The CDR3 extends over 14 amino acids. V was pared by 3 bases and J by 1 base, with 7 bases between. Germline CDR1 and CDR2: MDHEN and SYDVKM.

The chain links TRBV9 to TRBJ1-4; weak D call: TRBD1 (6 bases). The V gene's germline CDR1 is SGDLS and CDR2 YYNGEE. CDR3 length equals 18 residues. Trimming shortened V by 4 bases and J by 3 bases, and 22 bases separated the two germline ends. The CDR3 DNA is TGTGCCAGCAGCCCTTATACACCTGGGGGCGTCTCTAATGAAAAACTGTTTTTT. Amino acid sequence: CASSPYTPGGVSNEKLFF.

The rearrangement uses TRBV5-8 and TRBJ2-5, with TRBD2 identical over 10 bases. Germline trimming cut 1 base from V and 2 bases from J; bases unmatched to any gene: 2. The germline V gene encodes CDR1 SGHTS and CDR2 YDEGEE. This CDR3 is built from 15 residues. The CDR3 protein is CASSLLAGDQETQYF. CDR3 bases: TGTGCCAGCAGCTTGCTAGCGGGGGATCAAGAGACCCAGTACTTC.

The chain has TRBV11-2 and TRBJ2-3, with D possibly being TRBD1 (6 bases). The germline V gene has CDR1 SGHAT and CDR2 FQNNGV. The CDR3 covers 15 residues. Deletions cut 1 base from V and 3 bases from J, with 11 bases between. This chain's CDR3 is CASSLGTGITDTQYF. CDR3 sequence (DNA): TGTGCCAGCAGCTTAGGAACAGGGATTACAGATACGCAGTATTTT. Supplemented by reference TRBV11-2 and TRBJ2-3, the full variable domain reads EAGVAQSPRYKIIEKRQSVAFWCNPISGHATLYWYQQILGQGPKLLIQFQNNGVVDDSQLPKDRFSAERLKGVDSTLKIQPAKLEDSAVYLCASSLGTGITDTQYFGPGTRLTVL.

CDR3 protein: CSAIVGTATNEKLFF. Here the CDR3 DNA reads TGCAGCGCCATTGTGGGGACTGCAACTAATGAAAAACTGTTTTTT. The gene calls are TRBV29-1 and TRBJ1-4; D is possibly TRBD1 (5 bases). CDR1 is SQVTM, CDR2 ANQGSEA, per germline. Between the trimmed V and J ends, which lost 7 bases and 0 bases, there was a span of 15 bases. This CDR3 has 15 residues.

This chain joins TRBV5-6 and TRBJ1-1; 8 bases map to TRBD1. The CDR3 has 16 residues. Germline-derived CDR1 and CDR2 are SGHDT and YYEEEE. Trimming removed 4 bases from V and 4 bases from J; junction bases left unmatched: 12. CDR3 sequence (DNA): TGTGCCAGCAGCGGCGGACAGGGCCGGGTAATCACTGAAGCTTTCTTT. Its translation: CASSGGQGRVITEAFF.

CDR3 sequence (DNA): TGTGCCAGCAGTGAACCCGACAGGGGCAATTCACCCCTCCACTTT. It specifies CASSEPDRGNSPLHF. V and J are TRBV2 and TRBJ1-6, with TRBD1 matching 8 bases. The trim removed 2 bases at V and 7 bases at J, leaving 4 bases unmatched. Germline CDR1 SNHLY, CDR2 FYNNEI. CDR3 length: 15 residues.

This sequence joins TRBV5-1 and TRBJ2-7; a possible D gene is TRBD1 (5 bases). CDR1 and CDR2 (germline): SGHRS, YFSETQ. The CDR3 is 13 residues long. The germline V and J ends were trimmed by 2 bases and 2 bases, with 8 bases remaining between them. The CDR3 here is CASSLQETYEQYF. The DNA of the CDR3 is TGCGCCAGCAGCTTACAGGAGACCTACGAGCAGTACTTC. The full variable domain, rest sourced from reference TRBV5-1 and TRBJ2-7, is KAGVTQTPRYLIKTRGQQVTLSCSPISGHRSVSWYQQTPGQGLQFLFEYFSETQRNKGNFPGRFSGRQFSNSRSEMNVSTLELGDSALYLCASSLQETYEQYFGPGTRLTVT.

The V call is TRBV3-1 (or the pseudogene TRBV3-2), the J call TRBJ1-1, with D perhaps TRBD1 (5 bases). The CDR3 spans 16 residues. Looked up from germline, CDR1 is LGHDT and CDR2 is YNNKEL (reference sequence). Trimming left V 4 bases short and J 1 base short, with 16 bases between. CDR3 protein: CASSPIQQETNTEAFF. CDR3 sequence (DNA): TGTGCCAGCAGCCCGATCCAACAGGAGACGAACACTGAAGCTTTCTTT.

This clone was detected only once. This chain uses TRBV6-5 with TRBJ2-1; D remains unclear. The CDR3 is 11 residues long. Germline loops: CDR1 MNHEY, CDR2 SVGAGI. The V end lost 5 bases, the J end lost 4 bases, and 3 bases lay between the germline ends. The DNA for the CDR3 is TGTGCCAGCAGTCTTTACAATGAGCAGTTCTTC. Amino acids: CASSLYNEQFF.

The chain couples TRBV5-6 to TRBJ1-2; D gene ambiguous. Germline values: CDR1 SGHDT, CDR2 YYEEEE. V lost 4 bases, J lost 2 bases, and 12 bases lay in between. The CDR3 length is 14 residues. The CDR3 here is CASSRVGRNYGYTF. CDR3 coding DNA: TGTGCCAGCAGCCGGGTCGGCCGGAACTATGGCTACACCTTC.

The chain employs TRBV7-9 and TRBJ1-4, with 8 positions matching TRBD1. After removal of 5 bases from V and 3 bases from J, the junction contained 5 bases not matched to a gene. CDR3 length: 15 residues. CDR1 and CDR2 (germline): SEHNR, FQNEAQ (reference sequence). The CDR3 region is CASSAQTGANEKLFF. The CDR3 bases are TGTGCCAGCAGCGCCCAGACAGGGGCTAATGAAAAACTGTTTTTT.

This clone was detected once. This sequence joins TRBV20-1 and TRBJ2-5; D uncertain. Between the trimmed V and J ends, which lost 2 bases and 4 bases, there was a span of 5 bases. The CDR3 length is 11 residues. Germline V CDR1 and CDR2: DFQATT, SNEGSKA (reference sequence). CDR3 loop: CSARHGETQYF. The CDR3 nucleotides are TGCAGTGCTAGACACGGAGAGACCCAGTACTTC.

The chain uses TRBV2 and TRBJ2-3, with a tentative D call TRBD2 (5 bases). Trimming shortened V by 7 bases and J by 5 bases, and 10 bases separated the two germline ends. In germline, CDR1 is SNHLY, CDR2 FYNNEI. The CDR3 runs to 12 residues. CDR3 sequence: CASKRVIDTQYF. Written as DNA, the CDR3 is TGTGCCAGCAAGAGGGTAATAGATACGCAGTATTTT.

The table lists this clone with a few counts. The genes are TRBV5-1 and TRBJ2-7, with D perhaps TRBD1 (6 bases). The V end was cut by 2 bases, the J end by 3 bases, with 12 bases between. The V gene's germline CDR1 is SGHRS and CDR2 YFSETQ. The CDR3 runs 14 residues. The CDR3 DNA reads TGCGCCAGCAGCTTACAGGGACCCAGCTACGAGCAGTACTTC. This translates into CASSLQGPSYEQYF.